This passage covers 8 T cell receptor beta chains from one sample sequenced in a study of T-cell memory formation after mild COVID-19. TCRdb ran MiXCR on the 5' RACE reads and lists one entry per CDR3 protein. The top ten clones hold 22% of a sample with about 360,000 distinct CDR3 sequences, under 15% of them seen once. The sequenced material came from PBMCs or a T cell subset sorted from them (not recorded which). These receptor sequences come from a man between 18 and 29 years old who had mild COVID-19 (a few samples of this study predate the infection). Cell type and time point are not known.

The chain recombines TRBV19 with TRBJ2-1; D is unclear. This CDR3 spans 18 amino acids. From germline, CDR1 is LNHDA and CDR2 SQIVND (reference sequence). V dropped 3 bases and J dropped 4 bases, with 22 bases sitting between them. CDR3 protein: CASSISQNRQRLYNEQFF. Written as DNA, the CDR3 is TGTGCCAGTAGTATTTCCCAGAATAGACAACGGCTGTACAATGAGCAGTTCTTC.

The chain uses TRBV5-6 and TRBJ2-1; maybe TRBD1 (5 bases). The V end lost 2 bases, the J end lost 4 bases, and 13 bases lay between the germline ends. The germline V gene encodes CDR1 SGHDT and CDR2 YYEEEE. CDR3 length: 15 residues. The CDR3 sequence is CASSFDSHRYNEQFF. The CDR3 DNA follows: TGTGCCAGCAGCTTCGACAGCCACCGGTACAATGAGCAGTTCTTC.

In its sample, this clonotype was seen a few times. The rearrangement links TRBV4-3 to TRBJ1-4, with D unresolved. The V and J ends lost 0 bases and 10 bases respectively, with 6 bases between them. Germline CDR1 LGHNA, CDR2 YSLEER. CDR3 length equals 12 residues. The CDR3 protein is CASSQDHAKLFF. CDR3 nucleotides: TGCGCCAGCAGCCAAGACCACGCAAAACTGTTTTTT.

This clonotype appeared a few times. The chain couples TRBV27 to TRBJ1-2; maybe TRBD1 (6 bases). CDR1 MNHEY and CDR2 SMNVEV come from the germline V gene (reference sequence). V lost 5 bases and J 5 bases, leaving 21 bases between the germline ends. The CDR3 totals 16 residues. CDR3 bases: TGTGCCAGCAGTCCCCGACGGGTTCCGGACAGATATGGCTACACCTTC. Translating it yields CASSPRRVPDRYGYTF.

V and J are TRBV6-6 and TRBJ1-2; D ambiguous. Trimming pared 6 bases from V and 4 bases from J, leaving 6 bases between. CDR1 and CDR2 (germline): MNHNY, SVGAGI (reference sequence). The CDR3 length is 11 residues. CDR3 bases: TGTGCCAGCAGCCGTTCCTATGGCTACACCTTC. Its protein product is CASSRSYGYTF.

This clonotype was observed a handful of times. The chain joins TRBV5-5 to TRBJ1-2, with D possibly TRBD1 on 5 matching bases. This CDR3 is built from 14 residues. Trimming pared 0 bases from V and 7 bases from J, leaving 13 bases between. CDR1 is SGHKS and CDR2 is YYEKEE in the germline V gene (reference sequence). The DNA for the CDR3 is TGTGCCAGCAGCTTGGACTACGGGGCCGGTGGCTACACCTTC. Its translation is CASSLDYGAGGYTF.

The CDR3, as DNA: TGTGCCAGCAGTTGGAAGGACAGCGCCCTACTTAATGAAAAACTGTTTTTT. This translates into CASSWKDSALLNEKLFF. V usage is TRBV6-6 and J usage is TRBJ1-4, with D possibly being TRBD1 (6 bases). CDR1 and CDR2 (germline): MNHNY, SVGAGI (reference sequence). The germline V and J ends were trimmed by 4 bases and 4 bases, with 19 bases remaining between them. The CDR3 runs to 17 residues.

This clonotype was seen a few times. The chain carries TRBV4-2 and TRBJ2-1, with TRBD2 matching 8 bases. This CDR3 contains 15 residues. V was clipped by 4 bases and J by 7 bases; unmatched bases: 9. Germline CDR1 is LGHNA and CDR2 is YNFKEQ. The CDR3, as DNA: TGTGCCAGCAGCCCCGGGAGGGGGGACGCAAATGAGCAGTTCTTC. Amino acid sequence: CASSPGRGDANEQFF.